A single T cell receptor (beta chain) is shown here with its context. TCRdb called the 5' RACE reads again in MiXCR, with one record for every CDR3 protein. The sample gives roughly 120,000 distinct CDR3 sequences, 15% of which show up once; 21% is in the top ten. This sample was included in a study of early T cells in non-severe SARS-CoV-2 infection. This CDR3 is 14 amino acids long. The germline V and J ends were trimmed by 4 bases and 7 bases, with 13 bases remaining between them. The V gene's germline CDR1 is SGHDN and CDR2 FVKESK. The clonotype was recovered from an adult who was a healthcare worker with PCR-confirmed SARS-CoV-2 infection or an uninfected control (not recorded which). The sequenced sample was whole blood. This chain joins TRBV14 and TRBJ2-2; D ambiguous. CDR3 sequence: CASSPRTGGGELFF. The CDR3 DNA reads TGTGCCAGCAGCCCCCGGACGGGCGGCGGGGAGCTGTTTTTT.